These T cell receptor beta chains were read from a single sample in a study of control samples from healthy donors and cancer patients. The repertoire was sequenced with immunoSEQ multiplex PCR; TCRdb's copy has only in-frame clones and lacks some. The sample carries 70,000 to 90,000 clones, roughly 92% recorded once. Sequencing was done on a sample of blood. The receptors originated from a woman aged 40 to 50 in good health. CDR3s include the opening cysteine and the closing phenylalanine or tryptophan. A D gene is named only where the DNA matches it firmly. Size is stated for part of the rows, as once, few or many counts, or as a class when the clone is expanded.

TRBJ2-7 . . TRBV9 CASSGRTGGPFYEQYF
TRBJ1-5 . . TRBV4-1 CASSQVGEGGSNQPQHF
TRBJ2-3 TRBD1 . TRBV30 CAWTPVGGTGIATDTQYF
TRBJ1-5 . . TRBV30 CAWSVTARGQPQHF
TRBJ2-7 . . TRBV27 CASSWTRSYEQYF
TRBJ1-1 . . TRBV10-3 CAISEVTGTLEAFF
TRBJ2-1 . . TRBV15 CATSRDGGEQFF
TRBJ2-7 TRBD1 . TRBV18 CASSPPTGADHEQYF
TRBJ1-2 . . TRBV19 CASSIQGIHGYTF
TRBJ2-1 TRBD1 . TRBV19 CASSSYRGTNEQFF
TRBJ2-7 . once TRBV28 CASSFPSPPLYEQYF
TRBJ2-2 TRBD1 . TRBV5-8 CASSLGGANGELFF
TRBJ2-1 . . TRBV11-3 CASSLVADAYNEQFF
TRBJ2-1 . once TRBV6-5 CASSQAGEQFF
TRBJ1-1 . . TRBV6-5 CASSYELGTSEAFF
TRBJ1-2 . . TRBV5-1 CASSQADSKYGYTF
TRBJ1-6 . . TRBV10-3 CAISDRDLSRPLHF
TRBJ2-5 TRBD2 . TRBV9 CASERGTSGRLLGTQYF
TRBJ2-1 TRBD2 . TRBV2 CASLPVGASGNNEQFF
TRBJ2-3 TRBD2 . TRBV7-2 CASSPFEAGGIFTDTQYF